This T cell receptor (beta chain) was identified in a study of cytomegalovirus exposure and HLA in healthy donors. Trimming took off 2 bases at V and 0 bases at J, with 14 bases between the two ends. Looked up from germline, CDR1 is PRHDT and CDR2 is FYEKMQ (reference sequence). This CDR3 has 17 residues. The study, taken as a whole, reports: HLA allele associations emerged for 15,000 to 20,000 TCR beta sequences in a later analysis, at 0.05 false discovery rate. TCR beta sequences reportedly predicted most subjects' HLA-A and HLA-B alleles accurately. Analyzed later, most CMV-associated TCR beta chains appeared HLA-restricted.

The primer mix had 60 Vbeta and 13 Jbeta primers. In the study's own analysis: Tens of millions of unique TCR beta chains, about 11 million of them shared, were counted by a later analysis. TCRdb keeps only in-frame clones here, not all; method: immunoSEQ multiplex PCR. V, J and clone size are those of that table, while D and trimming were read from the DNA. Altogether 90,000 or so clones are present, around 82% being singletons, with the ten largest covering around 3.7%. Comments on this clone: Its antigen remains unknown.

This TCR was recovered from a man younger than 45 in good health and CMV-seropositive. Specimen: PBMCs. This chain uses TRBV13 with TRBJ2-1; tentatively, D is TRBD1 (5 bases). CDR3 protein: CASSLWGSVGSYNEQFF. The CDR3, as DNA: TGTGCCAGCAGCTTATGGGGCAGCGTGGGCTCCTACAATGAGCAGTTCTTC.